Following are 10 T cell receptor beta chains from one sample sequenced in a study of T cells in localized non-small cell lung cancer. Sequencing was performed with immunoSEQ multiplex PCR; in TCRdb, only in-frame clones are kept and a portion is missing. The data contain some 53,000 clones, more than 80% of them singletons. Sample: peripheral blood, taken before any cancer treatment. These receptors originate from a male donor aged 60 or older with stage III squamous cell lung carcinoma.

V usage is TRBV7-8 and J usage is TRBJ2-1; D possibly corresponds to TRBD2 (5 bases). The CDR3 length is 15 residues. Germline V gene data show CDR1 as SGHVS and CDR2 as FQNEAQ. V was cut by 0 bases and J by 4 bases, with 10 bases left in between. The CDR3: CASSLAGVSYNEQFF. DNA of the CDR3: TGTGCCAGCAGCTTAGCCGGGGTCTCATACAATGAGCAGTTCTTC.

This sequence joins TRBV2 and TRBJ1-1; no clear D gene. From germline, CDR1 is SNHLY and CDR2 FYNNEI. This CDR3 spans 13 amino acids. V was pared by 3 bases and J by 4 bases, with 9 bases between. In nucleotides, the CDR3 is TGTGCCAGCAGTGAGAATACGGTCACTGAAGCTTTCTTT. Encoded protein: CASSENTVTEAFF.

The CDR3 sequence: CASSTGLAGGTSDTQYF. CDR3 nucleotide sequence: TGTGCCAGCAGCACGGGACTAGCGGGGGGGACTTCAGATACGCAGTATTTT. J is TRBJ2-3 and V is TRBV5-4; 16 bases match TRBD2. Germline values: CDR1 SGHNT, CDR2 YYREEE (reference sequence). V gave up 4 bases and J gave up 4 bases; unmatched junction bases: 6. The CDR3 runs 17 residues.

In this sample, this clone turned up a few times. The V and J genes are TRBV5-1 and TRBJ2-1; D is perhaps TRBD1 or TRBD2 (6 bases each). Trimming pared 0 bases from V and 3 bases from J, leaving 16 bases between. The CDR3 sequence is 17 residues long. Germline loops: CDR1 SGHRS, CDR2 YFSETQ. This chain's CDR3 is CASSLVGGTANYNEQFF. Written as DNA, the CDR3 is TGCGCCAGCAGCTTGGTGGGGGGCACGGCCAACTACAATGAGCAGTTCTTC.

The chain is built from TRBV19 and TRBJ2-3, with 15 nucleotides matching TRBD2. Germline CDR1 and CDR2: LNHDA and SQIVND (reference sequence). V lost 8 bases and J lost 9; bases outside the gene matches: 21. The CDR3 runs to 19 residues. CDR3 loop: CASSRTSGGAMFSRGTQYF. As DNA, the CDR3 is TGTGCCAGTTCCCGGACTAGCGGGGGGGCCATGTTTTCCCGGGGGACGCAGTATTTT.

This chain connects TRBV6-6 to TRBJ2-7; D gene ambiguous. Germline V gives CDR1 MNHNY, CDR2 SVGAGI (reference sequence). V lost 2 bases, J lost 5 bases, and 10 bases lay in between. The CDR3 totals 13 residues. CDR3 residues: CASSYGPWDEQYF. DNA of the CDR3: TGTGCCAGCAGTTACGGGCCCTGGGACGAGCAGTACTTC.

V is TRBV6-5 and J is TRBJ1-2; D may be TRBD1 (5 bases). With 3 bases removed from V and 7 bases from J, the gap between germline ends came to 15 bases. CDR1 and CDR2 (germline): MNHEY, SVGAGI. This CDR3 contains 14 residues. The CDR3 loop is CASSYGNRRSGYTF. The CDR3 bases are TGTGCCAGCAGTTATGGCAACAGGAGATCTGGCTACACCTTC.

This clone was detected only a few times. The J gene is TRBJ1-5, the V gene TRBV7-9; 9 bases are shared with TRBD1. The CDR3 sequence is 14 residues long. The germline CDR1 and CDR2 sequences are SEHNR and FQNEAQ (reference sequence). The ends lost 7 bases at V and 2 bases at J; junction bases unmatched: 3. CDR3 nucleotides: TGTGCCAGCACCACAGGGGGCGGCAATCAGCCCCAGCATTTT. It codes for CASTTGGGNQPQHF.

The genes are TRBV6-5 and TRBJ1-3, with D uncertain. The V gene's germline CDR1 is MNHEY and CDR2 SVGAGI. This CDR3 contains 14 residues. Trimming removed 6 bases at V and 0 bases at J, with 9 bases between. Here the CDR3 reads CASRSSSSGNTIYF. In nucleotides, the CDR3 is TGTGCCAGCAGGTCTAGCAGCTCTGGAAACACCATATATTTT.

The V and J genes are TRBV18 and TRBJ2-3; D is perhaps TRBD1 or TRBD2 (5 bases each). Germline-derived CDR1 and CDR2 are KGHSH and LQKENI. Deletions cut 1 base from V and 4 bases from J, with 12 bases between. This CDR3 is built from 15 residues. The CDR3 DNA reads TGTGCCAGCTCACCACGGGGGAGTATGGCAGATACGCAGTATTTT. Encoded protein: CASSPRGSMADTQYF.